A single T cell receptor (beta chain) is shown here with its context. This clone was seen more than once but under ten times. The clone's antigen remains unknown. No quality values exist for individual bases; no much larger clone is one base distant. This entry is derived from a study of PD-1 blockade in classical Hodgkin lymphoma (dated by TCRdb to 2020 to 2022). Notes on the research overall: Nivolumab dosing was 3 mg/kg intravenously every 2 weeks, continuing until either disease progression or unacceptable toxicity. To define a peripheral blood immune signature of response to PD-1 blockade in classical Hodgkin lymphoma, the study combined TCR beta sequencing with CyTOF.

Study-level results and caveats: Lower diversity was observed in patients in whom nivolumab was started less than 1 year after ASCT, and these patients were excluded from later analyses so that confounding by immune reconstitution would be avoided. Newly diagnosed patients were reported to have lower baseline TCR diversity than healthy donors, and relapsed/refractory patients were reported to have lower baseline TCR diversity still. A significant rise by C4D1 was seen in CD4+ but not CD8+ TCR diversity (p=0.0027 vs p=0.16), with the rise being most apparent in complete responders (p=0.02). Trial patients with a complete response had baseline diversity similar to that of newly diagnosed patients, while partial responders and progressors had significantly lower diversity. The study covered only a single clinical trial cohort, and the causes of the repertoire differences, possibly disease activity or prior therapy, were still not defined.

CDR3 length: 16 amino acids, cysteine to phenylalanine. This entry keeps only the CDR3 DNA: 48 bases, framed from base 1. In the germline V gene (reference sequence), CDR1 corresponds to SEHNR and CDR2 to FQNEAQ. Cut back by 1 base and 0 bases, the V and J ends lie 10 bases apart. The label giving this sample's time point can be read as: cycle 2 day 1 (C2D1) of nivolumab. Every trial patient had relapsed after autologous stem cell transplantation, and cohorts A, B and C differed in prior brentuximab vedotin exposure. A total of 50 to 70 patients with relapsed/refractory classical Hodgkin lymphoma made up the trial cohort, and each patient's best overall response was complete response, partial response or progressive disease. Trial patients were treated with single-agent nivolumab in the multi-cohort phase II CheckMate 205 trial. Best overall response was determined by an independent review committee according to the 2007 International Working Group response criteria. Trial PBMCs were collected immediately before nivolumab initiation (C1D1) and during therapy at cycle 2 day 1 and cycle 4 day 1. After peripheral blood was drawn into 8 mL Vacutainer Cell Preparation Tubes, PBMCs were isolated by centrifugation and then cryopreserved.

The Qiagen DNeasy kit was used to extract genomic DNA both from unsorted PBMCs and from the negatively selected CD4+ and CD8+ fractions. TCR beta CDR3 regions were subjected to amplification by immunoSEQ multiplex PCR with primers that anneal to V and J segments. A synthetic immune receptor repertoire was used to minimize amplification bias, and remaining bias was computationally removed after sequencing. The authors' pipeline ran thus. Repertoire diversity was quantified as the Shannon entropy index using custom Python scripts. Unsorted, CD4+ and CD8+ repertoires were analyzed separately, except for combined analyses in which CD4+ and CD8+ sequences were merged in silico. Clonal expansion was defined as at least a 2-fold frequency increase after treatment relative to C1D1, with a pseudocount of 0.5 for undetected baseline clones. Singleton clones were defined as clones with 0 or 1 copy at C1D1, and non-singleton clones were defined as clones with 2 or more copies. By matching protein sequences in sorted samples from the same patient, clones expanded in unsorted samples were annotated as CD4+, CD8+ or unknown. Wilcoxon tests on paired samples were used to test changes in diversity from C1D1 to C4D1. TCRdb holds this immuneACCESS table with in-frame rearrangements only. Some clones are missing; in checked studies, unresolved V genes explain under half, and the rest has no known cause. V and J calls and clone size are those listed in that table; D and trimming were worked out from the DNA. The sample records approximately 51,000 clones, roughly 66% of which are singletons. Of the sample, roughly 16% falls within the top ten clones.

The sequencing here drew on peripheral blood mononuclear cells (PBMCs), taken before the second cycle of nivolumab. This clonotype was obtained from a human donor with classical Hodgkin lymphoma. The rearranged chain carries TRBV7-9 and TRBJ1-3; the D gene assignment is ambiguous. Here the CDR3 is given as CASSLVGSGSGNTIYF. At the DNA level, the sequence is TGTGCCAGCAGCTTAGTAGGGAGCGGCTCTGGAAACACCATATATTTT.